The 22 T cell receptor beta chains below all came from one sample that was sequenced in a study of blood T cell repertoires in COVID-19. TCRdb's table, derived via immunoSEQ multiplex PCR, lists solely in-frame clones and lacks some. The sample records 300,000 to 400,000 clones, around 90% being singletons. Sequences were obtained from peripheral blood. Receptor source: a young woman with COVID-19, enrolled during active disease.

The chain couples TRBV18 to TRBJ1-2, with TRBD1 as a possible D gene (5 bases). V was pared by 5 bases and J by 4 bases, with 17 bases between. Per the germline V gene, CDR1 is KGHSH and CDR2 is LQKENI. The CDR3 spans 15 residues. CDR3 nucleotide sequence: TGTGCCAGCTCATCGCCTCAGGGAGGACCCTATGGCTACACCTTC. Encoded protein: CASSSPQGGPYGYTF.

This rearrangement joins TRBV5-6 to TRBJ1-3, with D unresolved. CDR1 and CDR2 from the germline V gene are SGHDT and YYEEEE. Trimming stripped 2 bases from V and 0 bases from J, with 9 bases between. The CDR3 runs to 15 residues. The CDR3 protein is CASSFGLSSGNTIYF. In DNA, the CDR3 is TGTGCCAGCAGCTTCGGTCTCTCCTCTGGAAACACCATATATTTT.

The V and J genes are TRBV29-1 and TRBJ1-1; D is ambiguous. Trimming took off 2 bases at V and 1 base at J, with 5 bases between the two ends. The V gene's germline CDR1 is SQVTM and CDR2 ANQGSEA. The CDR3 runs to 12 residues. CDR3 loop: CSVELRNTEAFF. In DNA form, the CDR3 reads TGCAGCGTTGAACTGAGGAACACTGAAGCTTTCTTT.

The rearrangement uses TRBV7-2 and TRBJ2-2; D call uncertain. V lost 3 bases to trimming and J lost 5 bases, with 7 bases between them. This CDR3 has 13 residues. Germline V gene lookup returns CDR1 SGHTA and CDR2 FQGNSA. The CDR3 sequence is CASSFTKTGELFF. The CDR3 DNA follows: TGTGCCAGCAGCTTTACTAAGACCGGGGAGCTGTTTTTT. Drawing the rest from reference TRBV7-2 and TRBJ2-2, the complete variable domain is GAGVSQSPSNKVTEKGKDVELRCDPISGHTALYWYRQSLGQGLEFLIYFQGNSAPDKSGLPSDRFSAERTGGSVSTLTIQRTQQEDSAVYLCASSFTKTGELFFGEGSRLTVL.

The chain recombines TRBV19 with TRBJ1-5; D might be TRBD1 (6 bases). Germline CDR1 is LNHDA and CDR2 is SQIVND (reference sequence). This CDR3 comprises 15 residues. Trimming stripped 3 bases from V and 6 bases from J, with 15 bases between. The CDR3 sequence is CASSMGATGSQPQHF. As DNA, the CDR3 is TGTGCCAGTAGTATGGGGGCAACAGGGAGTCAGCCCCAGCATTTT.

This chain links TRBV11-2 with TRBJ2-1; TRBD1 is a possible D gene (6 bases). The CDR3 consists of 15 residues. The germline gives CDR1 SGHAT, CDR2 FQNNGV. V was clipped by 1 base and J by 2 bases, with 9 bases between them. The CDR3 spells CASSLAGGAYNEQFF. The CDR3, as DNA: TGTGCCAGCAGCTTAGCTGGGGGCGCCTACAATGAGCAGTTCTTC.

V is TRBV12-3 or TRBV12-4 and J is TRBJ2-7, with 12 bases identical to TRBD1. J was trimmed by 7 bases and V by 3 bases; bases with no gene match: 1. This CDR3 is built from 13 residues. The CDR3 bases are TGTGCCAGCAGTTTGGGACAGGGGGCAGAGCAGTACTTC. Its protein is CASSLGQGAEQYF.

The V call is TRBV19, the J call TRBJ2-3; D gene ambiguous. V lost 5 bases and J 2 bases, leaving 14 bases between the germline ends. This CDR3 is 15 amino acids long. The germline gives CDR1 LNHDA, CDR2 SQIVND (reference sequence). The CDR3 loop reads CASSPTGTDTDTQYF. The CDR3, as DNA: TGTGCCAGTAGTCCAACCGGAACAGACACAGATACGCAGTATTTT.

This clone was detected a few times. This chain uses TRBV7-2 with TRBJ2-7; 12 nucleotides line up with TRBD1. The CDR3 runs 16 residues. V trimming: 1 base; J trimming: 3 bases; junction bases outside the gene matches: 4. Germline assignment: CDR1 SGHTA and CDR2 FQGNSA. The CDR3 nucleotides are TGTGCCAGCAGCTTAGATGGGACAGGGGGCATCTACGAGCAGTACTTC. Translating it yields CASSLDGTGGIYEQYF.

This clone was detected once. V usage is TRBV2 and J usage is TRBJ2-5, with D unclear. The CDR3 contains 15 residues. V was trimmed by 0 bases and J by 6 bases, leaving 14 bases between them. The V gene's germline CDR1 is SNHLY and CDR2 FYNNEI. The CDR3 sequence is CASSEAIGVWKTQYF. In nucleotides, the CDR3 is TGTGCCAGCAGTGAAGCAATAGGAGTGTGGAAGACCCAGTACTTC.

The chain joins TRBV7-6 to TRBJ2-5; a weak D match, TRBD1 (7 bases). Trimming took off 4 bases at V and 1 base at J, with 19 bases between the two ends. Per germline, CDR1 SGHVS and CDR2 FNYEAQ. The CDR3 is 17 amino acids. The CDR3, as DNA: TGTGCCAGCAGCTACCCCTCCAGGGGGGCGCCCCAAGAGACCCAGTACTTC. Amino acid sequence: CASSYPSRGAPQETQYF.

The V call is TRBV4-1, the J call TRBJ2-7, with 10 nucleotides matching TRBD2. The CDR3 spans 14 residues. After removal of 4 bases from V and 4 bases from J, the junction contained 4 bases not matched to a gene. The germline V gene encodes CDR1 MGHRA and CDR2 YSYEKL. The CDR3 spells CASSRLAGEYEQYF. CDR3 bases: TGCGCCAGCAGCCGCCTAGCGGGGGAGTACGAGCAGTACTTC.

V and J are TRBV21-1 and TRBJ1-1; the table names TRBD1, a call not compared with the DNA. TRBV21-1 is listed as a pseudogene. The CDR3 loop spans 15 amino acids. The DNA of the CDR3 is TGTGCCAGCAGCCCCCAACAGGGGGGGAATACTGAAGCTTTCTTT. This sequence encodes CASSPQQGGNTEAFF.

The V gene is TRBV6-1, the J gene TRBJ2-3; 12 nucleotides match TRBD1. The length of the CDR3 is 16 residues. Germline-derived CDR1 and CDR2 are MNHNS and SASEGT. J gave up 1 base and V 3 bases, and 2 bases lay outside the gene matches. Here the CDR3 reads CASSEGTGGGTDTQYF. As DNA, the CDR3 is TGTGCCAGCAGTGAGGGGACAGGGGGCGGCACAGATACGCAGTATTTT.

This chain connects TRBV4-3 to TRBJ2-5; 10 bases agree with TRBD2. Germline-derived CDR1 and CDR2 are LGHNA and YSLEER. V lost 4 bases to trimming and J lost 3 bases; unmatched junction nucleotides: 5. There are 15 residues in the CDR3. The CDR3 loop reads CASSPWTSGEETQYF. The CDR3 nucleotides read TGCGCCAGCAGCCCGTGGACTAGCGGAGAAGAGACCCAGTACTTC.

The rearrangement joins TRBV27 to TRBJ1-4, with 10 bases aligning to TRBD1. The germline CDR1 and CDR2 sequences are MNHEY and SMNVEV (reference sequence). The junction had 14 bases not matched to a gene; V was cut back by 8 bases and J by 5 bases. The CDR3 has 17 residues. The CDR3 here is CASGSFPPDRGNEKLFF. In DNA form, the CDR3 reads TGTGCCAGCGGAAGTTTTCCACCGGACAGGGGGAATGAAAAACTGTTTTTT.

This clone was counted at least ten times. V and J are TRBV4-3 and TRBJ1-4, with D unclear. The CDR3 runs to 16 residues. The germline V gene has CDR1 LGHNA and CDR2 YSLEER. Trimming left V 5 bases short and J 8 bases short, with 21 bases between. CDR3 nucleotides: TGCGCCAGCAGCTCCTCGGCGGAGACTGGAAGGGAAAAACTGTTTTTT. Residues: CASSSSAETGREKLFF.

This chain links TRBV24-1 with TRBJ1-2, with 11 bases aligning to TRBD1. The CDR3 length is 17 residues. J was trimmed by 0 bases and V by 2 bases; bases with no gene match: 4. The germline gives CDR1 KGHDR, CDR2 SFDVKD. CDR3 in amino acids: CATSDSGQGGTNYGYTF. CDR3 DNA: TGTGCCACCAGTGATTCGGGACAGGGGGGGACTAACTATGGCTACACCTTC.

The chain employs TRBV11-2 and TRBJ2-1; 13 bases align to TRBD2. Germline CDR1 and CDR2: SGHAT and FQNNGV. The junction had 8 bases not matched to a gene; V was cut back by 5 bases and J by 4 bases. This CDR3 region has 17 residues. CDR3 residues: CASSPQRTSGGYNEQFF. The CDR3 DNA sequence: TGTGCCAGCAGCCCTCAGCGGACTAGCGGGGGTTACAATGAGCAGTTCTTC.

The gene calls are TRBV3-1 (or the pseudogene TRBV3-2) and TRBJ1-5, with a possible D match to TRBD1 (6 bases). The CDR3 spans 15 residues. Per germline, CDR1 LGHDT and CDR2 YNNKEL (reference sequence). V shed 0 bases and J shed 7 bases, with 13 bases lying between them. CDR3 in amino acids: CASSQEAGVEQPQHF. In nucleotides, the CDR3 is TGTGCCAGCAGCCAAGAGGCAGGGGTGGAACAGCCCCAGCATTTT.

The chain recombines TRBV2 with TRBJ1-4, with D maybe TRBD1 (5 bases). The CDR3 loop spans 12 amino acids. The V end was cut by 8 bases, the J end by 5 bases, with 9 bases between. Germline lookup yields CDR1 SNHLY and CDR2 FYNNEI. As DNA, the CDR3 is TGTGCCAGCGGGACTTTCAATGAAAAACTGTTTTTT. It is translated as CASGTFNEKLFF.

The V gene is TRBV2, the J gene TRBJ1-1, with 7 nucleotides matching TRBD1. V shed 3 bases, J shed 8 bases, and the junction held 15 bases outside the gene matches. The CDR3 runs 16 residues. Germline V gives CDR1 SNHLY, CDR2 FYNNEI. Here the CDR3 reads CASSDSPDRVSSEAFF. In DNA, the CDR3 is TGTGCCAGCAGTGATTCGCCCGACAGGGTTAGTTCCGAAGCTTTCTTT.